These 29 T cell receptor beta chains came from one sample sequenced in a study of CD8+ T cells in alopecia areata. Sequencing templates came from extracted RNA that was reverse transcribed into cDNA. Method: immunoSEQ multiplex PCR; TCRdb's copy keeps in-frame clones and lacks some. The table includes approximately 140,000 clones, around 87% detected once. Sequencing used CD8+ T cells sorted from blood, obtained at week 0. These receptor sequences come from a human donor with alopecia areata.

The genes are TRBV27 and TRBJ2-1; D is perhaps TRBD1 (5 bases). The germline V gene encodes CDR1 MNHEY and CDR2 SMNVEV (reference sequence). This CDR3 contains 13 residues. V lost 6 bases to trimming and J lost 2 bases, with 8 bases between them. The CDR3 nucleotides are TGTGCCAGCAGCCACAGGCCCTACAATGAGCAGTTCTTC. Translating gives CASSHRPYNEQFF.

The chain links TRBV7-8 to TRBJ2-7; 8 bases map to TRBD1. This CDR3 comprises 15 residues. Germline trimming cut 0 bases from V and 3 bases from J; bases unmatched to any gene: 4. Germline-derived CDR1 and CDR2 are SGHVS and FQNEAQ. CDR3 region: CASSLAGTGGYEQYF. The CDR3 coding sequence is TGTGCCAGCAGCTTAGCCGGGACAGGCGGCTACGAGCAGTACTTC.

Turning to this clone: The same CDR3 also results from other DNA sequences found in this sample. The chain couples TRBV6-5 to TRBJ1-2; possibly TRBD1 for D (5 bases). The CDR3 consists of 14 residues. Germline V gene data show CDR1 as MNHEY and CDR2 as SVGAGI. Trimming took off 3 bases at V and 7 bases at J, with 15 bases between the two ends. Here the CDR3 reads CASSYGAEGGGYTF. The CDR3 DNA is TGTGCCAGCAGTTATGGGGCGGAGGGTGGTGGCTACACCTTC.

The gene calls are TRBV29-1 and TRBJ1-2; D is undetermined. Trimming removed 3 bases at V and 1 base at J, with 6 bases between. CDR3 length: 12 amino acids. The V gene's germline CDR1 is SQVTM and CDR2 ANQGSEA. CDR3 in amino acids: CSVDEGNYGYTF. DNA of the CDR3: TGCAGCGTTGACGAGGGTAACTATGGCTACACCTTC. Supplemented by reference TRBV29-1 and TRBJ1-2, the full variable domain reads SAVISQKPSRDICQRGTSLTIQCQVDSQVTMMFWYRQQPGQSLTLIATANQGSEATYESGFVIDKFPISRPNLTFSTLTVSNMSPEDSSIYLCSVDEGNYGYTFGSGTRLTVV.

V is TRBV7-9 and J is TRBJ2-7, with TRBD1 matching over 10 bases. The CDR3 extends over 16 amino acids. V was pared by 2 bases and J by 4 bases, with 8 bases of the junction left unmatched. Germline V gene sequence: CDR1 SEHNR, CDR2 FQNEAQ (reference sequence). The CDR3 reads CASSLPGTGVRYEQYF. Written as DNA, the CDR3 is TGTGCCAGCAGCTTACCCGGGACAGGGGTAAGGTACGAGCAGTACTTC. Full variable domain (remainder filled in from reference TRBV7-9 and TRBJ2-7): DTGVSQNPRHKITKRGQNVTFRCDPISEHNRLYWYRQTLGQGPEFLTYFQNEAQLEKSRLLSDRFSAERPKGSFSTLEIQRTEQGDSAMYLCASSLPGTGVRYEQYFGPGTRLTVT.

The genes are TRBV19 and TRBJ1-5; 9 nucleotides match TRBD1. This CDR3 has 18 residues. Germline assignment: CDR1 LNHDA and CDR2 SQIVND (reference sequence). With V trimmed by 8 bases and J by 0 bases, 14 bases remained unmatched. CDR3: CASDTGTGTTYSNQPQHF. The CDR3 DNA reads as TGTGCCAGTGATACCGGGACAGGGACTACCTATAGCAATCAGCCCCAGCATTTT.

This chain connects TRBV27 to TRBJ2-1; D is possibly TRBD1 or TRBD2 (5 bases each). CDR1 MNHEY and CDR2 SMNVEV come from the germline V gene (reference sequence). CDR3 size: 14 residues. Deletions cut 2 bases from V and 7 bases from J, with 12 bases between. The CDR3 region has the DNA TGTGCCAGCAGTTTAGAGGGGATGGGGAATGAGCAGTTCTTC. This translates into CASSLEGMGNEQFF.

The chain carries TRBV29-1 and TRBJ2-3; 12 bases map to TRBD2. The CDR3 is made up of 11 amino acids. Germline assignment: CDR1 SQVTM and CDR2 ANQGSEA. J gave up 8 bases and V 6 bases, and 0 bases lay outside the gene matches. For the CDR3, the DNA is TGCAGCGTGACTAGCGGGGGTACGCAGTATTTT. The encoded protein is CSVTSGGTQYF.

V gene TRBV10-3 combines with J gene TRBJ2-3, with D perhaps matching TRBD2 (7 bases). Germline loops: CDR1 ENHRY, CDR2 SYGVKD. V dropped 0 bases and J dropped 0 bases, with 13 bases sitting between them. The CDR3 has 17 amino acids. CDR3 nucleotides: TGTGCCATCAGTGAGTCCCGTGCGGGGGCTAGCACAGATACGCAGTATTTT. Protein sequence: CAISESRAGASTDTQYF.

The CDR3 here is CSVEGDRDTTYNEQFF. In nucleotides, the CDR3 is TGCAGCGTTGAGGGTGACCGGGACACTACCTACAATGAGCAGTTCTTC. J is TRBJ2-1 and V is TRBV29-1; TRBD1 might be the D (6 bases). The V end lost 3 bases, the J end lost 2 bases, and 17 bases lay between the germline ends. The germline gives CDR1 SQVTM, CDR2 ANQGSEA. This CDR3 spans 16 amino acids.

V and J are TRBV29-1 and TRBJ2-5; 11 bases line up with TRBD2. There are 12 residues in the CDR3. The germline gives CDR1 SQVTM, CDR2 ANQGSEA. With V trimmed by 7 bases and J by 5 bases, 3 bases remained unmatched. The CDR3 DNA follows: TGCAGCGCTCTAGCGGGAGGCGAGACCCAGTACTTC. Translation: CSALAGGETQYF.

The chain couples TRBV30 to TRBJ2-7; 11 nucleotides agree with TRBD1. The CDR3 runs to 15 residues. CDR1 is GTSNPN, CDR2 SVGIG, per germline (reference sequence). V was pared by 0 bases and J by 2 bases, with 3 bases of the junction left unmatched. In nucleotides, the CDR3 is TGTGCCTGGAGTGTAGGGACAGGGGGTCCCTACGAGCAGTACTTC. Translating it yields CAWSVGTGGPYEQYF.

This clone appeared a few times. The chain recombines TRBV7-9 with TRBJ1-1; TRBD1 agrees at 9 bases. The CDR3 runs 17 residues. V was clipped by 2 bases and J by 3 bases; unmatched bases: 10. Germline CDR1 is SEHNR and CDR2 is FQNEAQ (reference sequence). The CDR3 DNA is TGTGCCAGCAGCTTACCTCCGGGACAGGGAGGGGACACTGAAGCTTTCTTT. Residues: CASSLPPGQGGDTEAFF.

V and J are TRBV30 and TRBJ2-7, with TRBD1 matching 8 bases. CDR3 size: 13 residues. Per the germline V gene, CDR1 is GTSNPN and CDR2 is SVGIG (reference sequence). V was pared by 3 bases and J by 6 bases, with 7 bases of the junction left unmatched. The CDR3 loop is CAWSEGTGSEQYF. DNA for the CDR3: TGTGCCTGGAGCGAGGGGACAGGTAGCGAGCAGTACTTC. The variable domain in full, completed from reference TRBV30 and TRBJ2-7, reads SQTIHQWPATLVQPVGSPLSLECTVEGTSNPNLYWYRQAAGRGLQLLFYSVGIGQISSEVPQNLSASRPQDRQFILSSKKLLLSDSGFYLCAWSEGTGSEQYFGPGTRLTVT.

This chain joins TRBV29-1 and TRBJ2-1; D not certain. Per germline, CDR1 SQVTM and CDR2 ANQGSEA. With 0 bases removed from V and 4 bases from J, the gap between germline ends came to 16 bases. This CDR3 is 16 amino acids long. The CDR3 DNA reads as TGCAGCGTTGAAGATGAGACCGAGGTCTCGTACAATGAGCAGTTCTTC. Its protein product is CSVEDETEVSYNEQFF.

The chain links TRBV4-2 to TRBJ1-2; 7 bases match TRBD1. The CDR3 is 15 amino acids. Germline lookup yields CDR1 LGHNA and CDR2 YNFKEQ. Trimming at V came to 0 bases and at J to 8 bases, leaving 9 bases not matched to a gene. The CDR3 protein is CASSQDLTGALGYTF. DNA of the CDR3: TGTGCCAGCAGCCAAGATCTTACAGGGGCGTTGGGCTACACCTTC.

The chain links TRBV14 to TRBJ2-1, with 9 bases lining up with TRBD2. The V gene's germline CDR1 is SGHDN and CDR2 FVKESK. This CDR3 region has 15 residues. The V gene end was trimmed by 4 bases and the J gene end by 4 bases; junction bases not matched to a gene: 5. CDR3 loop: CASSPTSGTYNEQFF. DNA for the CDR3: TGTGCCAGCAGCCCGACTAGCGGAACATACAATGAGCAGTTCTTC.

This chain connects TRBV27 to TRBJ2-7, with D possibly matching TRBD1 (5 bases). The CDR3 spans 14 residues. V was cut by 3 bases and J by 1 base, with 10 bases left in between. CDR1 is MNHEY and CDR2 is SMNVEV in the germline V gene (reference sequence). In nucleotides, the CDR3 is TGTGCCAGCAGTTTCCGACAGAGTTCCTACGAGCAGTACTTC. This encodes CASSFRQSSYEQYF.

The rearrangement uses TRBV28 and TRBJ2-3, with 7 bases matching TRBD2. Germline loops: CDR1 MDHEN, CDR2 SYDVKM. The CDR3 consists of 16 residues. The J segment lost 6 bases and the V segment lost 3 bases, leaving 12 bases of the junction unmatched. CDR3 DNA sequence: TGTGCCAGCAGTTTCCCCCTGACGGGAGGAGAGGATACGCAGTATTTT. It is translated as CASSFPLTGGEDTQYF.

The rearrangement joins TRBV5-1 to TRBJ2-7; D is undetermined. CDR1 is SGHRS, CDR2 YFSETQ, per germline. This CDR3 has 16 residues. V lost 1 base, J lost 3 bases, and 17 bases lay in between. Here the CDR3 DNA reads TGCGCCAGCAGCTTGAGTCCTTGGAGAGGAGACTACGAGCAGTACTTC. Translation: CASSLSPWRGDYEQYF.

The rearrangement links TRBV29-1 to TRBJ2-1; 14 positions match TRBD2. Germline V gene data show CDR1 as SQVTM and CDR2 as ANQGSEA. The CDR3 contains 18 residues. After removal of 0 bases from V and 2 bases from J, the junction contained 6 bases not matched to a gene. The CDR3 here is CSVEEDPGLAGAYNEQFF. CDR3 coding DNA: TGCAGCGTTGAAGAGGATCCGGGACTAGCGGGAGCCTACAATGAGCAGTTCTTC.

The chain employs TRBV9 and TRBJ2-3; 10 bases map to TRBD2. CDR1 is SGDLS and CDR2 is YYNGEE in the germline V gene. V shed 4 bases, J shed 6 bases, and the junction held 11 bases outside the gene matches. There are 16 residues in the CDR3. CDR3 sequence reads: CASSIRAGGLLDTQYF. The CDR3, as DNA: TGTGCCAGCAGCATTCGAGCGGGGGGGCTCTTGGATACGCAGTATTTT.

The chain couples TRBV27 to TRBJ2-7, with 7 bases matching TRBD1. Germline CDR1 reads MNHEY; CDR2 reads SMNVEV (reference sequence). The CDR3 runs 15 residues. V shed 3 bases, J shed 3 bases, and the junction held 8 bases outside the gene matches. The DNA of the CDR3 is TGTGCCAGCAGTTTGAAGGGGGCGAACTACTACGAGCAGTACTTC. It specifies CASSLKGANYYEQYF.

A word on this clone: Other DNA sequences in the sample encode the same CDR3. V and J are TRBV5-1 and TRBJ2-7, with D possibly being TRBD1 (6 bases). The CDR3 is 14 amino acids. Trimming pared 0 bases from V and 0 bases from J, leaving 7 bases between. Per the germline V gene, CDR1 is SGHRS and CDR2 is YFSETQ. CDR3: CASSLGTDSYEQYF. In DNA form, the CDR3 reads TGCGCCAGCAGCTTGGGGACAGACTCCTACGAGCAGTACTTC. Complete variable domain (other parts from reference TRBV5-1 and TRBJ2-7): KAGVTQTPRYLIKTRGQQVTLSCSPISGHRSVSWYQQTPGQGLQFLFEYFSETQRNKGNFPGRFSGRQFSNSRSEMNVSTLELGDSALYLCASSLGTDSYEQYFGPGTRLTVT.

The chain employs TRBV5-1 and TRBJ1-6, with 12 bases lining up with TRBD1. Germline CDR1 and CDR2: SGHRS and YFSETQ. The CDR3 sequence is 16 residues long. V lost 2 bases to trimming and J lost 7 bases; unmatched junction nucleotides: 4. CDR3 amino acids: CASSFGTGGGNSPLHF. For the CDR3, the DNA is TGCGCCAGCAGCTTCGGGACAGGGGGCGGAAATTCACCCCTCCACTTT. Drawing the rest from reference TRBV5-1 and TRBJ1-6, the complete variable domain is KAGVTQTPRYLIKTRGQQVTLSCSPISGHRSVSWYQQTPGQGLQFLFEYFSETQRNKGNFPGRFSGRQFSNSRSEMNVSTLELGDSALYLCASSFGTGGGNSPLHFGNGTRLTVT.

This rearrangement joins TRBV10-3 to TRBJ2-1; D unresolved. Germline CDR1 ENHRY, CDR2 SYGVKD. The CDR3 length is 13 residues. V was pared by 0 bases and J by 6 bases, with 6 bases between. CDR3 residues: CAISESGPNEQFF. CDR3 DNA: TGTGCCATCAGTGAGTCAGGGCCCAATGAGCAGTTCTTC.

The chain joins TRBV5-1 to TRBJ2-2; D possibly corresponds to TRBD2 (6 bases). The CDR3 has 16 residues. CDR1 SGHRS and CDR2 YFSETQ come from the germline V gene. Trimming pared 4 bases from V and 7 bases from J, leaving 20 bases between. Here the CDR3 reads CASSPGDEGLGGELFF. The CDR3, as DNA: TGCGCCAGCAGCCCGGGGGACGAGGGACTCGGCGGGGAGCTGTTTTTT.

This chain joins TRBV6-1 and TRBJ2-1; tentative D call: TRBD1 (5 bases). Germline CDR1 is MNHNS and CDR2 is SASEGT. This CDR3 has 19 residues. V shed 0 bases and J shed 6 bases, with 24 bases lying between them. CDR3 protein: CASSEAYTLVAGSSNEQFF. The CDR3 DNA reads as TGTGCCAGCAGTGAAGCCTACACTCTTGTGGCAGGGTCAAGCAATGAGCAGTTCTTC.

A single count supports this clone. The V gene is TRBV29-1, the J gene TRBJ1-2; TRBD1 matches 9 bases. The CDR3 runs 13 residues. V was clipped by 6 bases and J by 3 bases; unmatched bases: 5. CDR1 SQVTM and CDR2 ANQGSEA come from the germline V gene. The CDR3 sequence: CSVTGGADYGYTF. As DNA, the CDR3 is TGCAGCGTAACAGGGGGCGCGGACTATGGCTACACCTTC.